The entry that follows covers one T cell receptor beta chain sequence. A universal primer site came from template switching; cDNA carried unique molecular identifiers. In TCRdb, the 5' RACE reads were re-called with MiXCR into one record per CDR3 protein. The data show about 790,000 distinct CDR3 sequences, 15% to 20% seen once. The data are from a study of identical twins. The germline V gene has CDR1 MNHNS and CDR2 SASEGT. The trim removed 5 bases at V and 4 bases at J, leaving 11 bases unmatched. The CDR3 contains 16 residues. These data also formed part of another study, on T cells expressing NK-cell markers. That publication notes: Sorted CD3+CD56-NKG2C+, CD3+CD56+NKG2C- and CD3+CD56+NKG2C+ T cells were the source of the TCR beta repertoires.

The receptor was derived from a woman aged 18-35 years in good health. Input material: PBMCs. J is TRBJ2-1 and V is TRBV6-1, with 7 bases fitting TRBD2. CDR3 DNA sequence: TGTGCCAGCAGTCAGAGGACTAGTGGTACATACAATGAGCAGTTCTTC. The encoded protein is CASSQRTSGTYNEQFF.